This T cell receptor (beta chain) was retrieved from a study of control samples from healthy donors and cancer patients. Generated by immunoSEQ multiplex PCR, the TCRdb table keeps only in-frame clones and is missing some. This table has roughly 170,000 clones, around 92% appearing once. Sequencing was performed on blood. The receptor's source is a woman aged 40 to 50 in good health.

CDR3 amino acids: CASSFAGQPEQYF. CDR3 coding DNA: TGTGCCAGCAGTTTCGCCGGACAGCCCGAGCAGTACTTC. The V gene is TRBV12-3 or TRBV12-4, the J gene TRBJ2-7; D might be TRBD1 (6 bases). This CDR3 has 13 residues. V lost 3 bases and J lost 6, with 12 bases in between.